These T cell receptor beta chains were read from a single sample in a study of tumor-infiltrating lymphocytes in primary liver carcinoma. MiXCR was run by TCRdb on the multiplex PCR reads, yielding one entry per CDR3 protein. Here the sample spans 37,000 or so distinct CDR3 sequences, 75% being singletons. What was sequenced was tumor-adjacent normal liver tissue. These receptors came from a man in his forties or fifties with primary liver carcinoma and hepatitis B virus infection. CDR3s include the opening cysteine and the closing phenylalanine or tryptophan. The order of the fields is J gene, V gene, clone size, D gene, CDR3 DNA, CDR3 protein. A D gene is named only where the DNA matches it firmly. Not every row has a clone size; where given, it reads once, few, many or a size class.

TRBJ2-7 | TRBV12-3/TRBV12-4 | once | NA | TGTGTCAGCAGTCGATCATACGAGCAGTACTTC | CVSSRSYEQYF
TRBJ2-1 | TRBV6-2/TRBV6-3 | NA | NA | TGTGCCAGCAGTTCCCGGGTCGAAGTATTCGATGAGCAGTTCTTC | CASSSRVEVFDEQFF
TRBJ2-7 | TRBV28 | many | NA | TGTGCCAGCCGGGGGTCTTTCTCCTACGAGCAGTACTTC | CASRGSFSYEQYF
TRBJ2-3 | TRBV10-3 | NA | NA | TGTGCCATCAATACGGGACTCCAAGATACGCAGTATTTC | CAINTGLQDTQYF
TRBJ2-2 | TRBV6-1 | once | TRBD1 | TGTGCCAGCAGTGAAGCTAACAGAGATACAGGGGAGTTGTTTTTT | CASSEANRDTGELFF
TRBJ2-6 | TRBV7-3 | few | NA | TGTGCCAGCACCGATCCTGGGGGGGCCAACGTCCTGACTTTC | CASTDPGGANVLTF
TRBJ2-1 | TRBV4-2 | NA | NA | TGTGCCAGCAGCCAAGCTGATGGACAGTTCTTC | CASSQADGQFF
TRBJ1-1 | TRBV10-2 | NA | NA | TGCGCCAGCGGTGAAGTAGAAAACTCTGAAGTTTTTTTT | CASGEVENSEVFF
TRBJ1-5 | TRBV12-3/TRBV12-4 | medium-sized | NA | TGTGCCAGCTCCGGGCAGGGTGAGGATCAGCCCCAGCATTTT | CASSGQGEDQPQHF
TRBJ2-1 | TRBV11-1 | NA | TRBD2 | TGTGCTAGCAGTATAGGAAAGACTAGCGGGGCCTCATGGTTCGGCAATGAGCAGTTCTTC | CASSIGKTSGASWFGNEQFF
TRBJ2-7 | TRBV6-2/TRBV6-3 | NA | NA | TGTGCCAGCAGTTACCACACGCGGGGCTACAAGCAGTACTTC | CASSYHTRGYKQYF
TRBJ2-1 | TRBV6-5 | NA | TRBD2 | TGTGCCAGCAACCAGATTAGCGGGAGCCCCAATGAGCAGTTCTTC | CASNQISGSPNEQFF
TRBJ2-2 | TRBV5-4 | NA | TRBD2 | TGTGCCAGCAGCATCGGGACTAGGGAGACCGGGGAGTTGTTTTTT | CASSIGTRETGELFF
TRBJ2-2 | TRBV24-1 | NA | TRBD2 | TGTGGCACCAGTGGTCCAGTAGAGGGAGGGGACACCGGGGAGCTGTTTTTT | CGTSGPVEGGDTGELFF
TRBJ2-5 | TRBV4-3 | NA | TRBD2 | TGCGCCAGCTGCCAAGCGGCTAGTGGGAGGGCCCTGGAGACCCAGTACTTC | CASCQAASGRALETQYF
TRBJ2-1 | TRBV6-1 | medium-sized | TRBD1 | TGTGCCAGCAGTAATACAGGGGATGAGCAGTTCTTC | CASSNTGDEQFF
TRBJ2-6 | TRBV7-9 | many | NA | TGTGCCAGCAGCGCAACAGAATCTGGGGCCAACGTCCTGACTTTC | CASSATESGANVLTF
TRBJ1-2 | TRBV7-9 | NA | TRBD1 | TGTGCCAGCAGCTCCGGGACAGACCCCTATGGCTACTGCTTC | CASSSGTDPYGYCF
TRBJ2-1 | TRBV11-2 | NA | NA | TGTGCCAGAAGCTTAGTGTCGGGGGAAGGTAGGGAGCAGTCCTTC | CARSLVSGEGREQSF
TRBJ2-5 | TRBV28 | NA | NA | TGTGCCAGCAGTCCCCCTACCCCGGCAGGTTGGGAGACCCAGTACTTC | CASSPPTPAGWETQYF
TRBJ2-5 | TRBV6-5 | once | TRBD1 | TGTGTCATCGGATCCGGGACAGGGGGCGCGGAAGAGACCCAGTACTTC | CVIGSGTGGAEETQYF
TRBJ2-1 | TRBV20-1 | NA | TRBD2 | TGCAGTGCTAGAGAACATCTAGCGGGAGTGGGTTCCTACAATGAGCAGTTCTTC | CSAREHLAGVGSYNEQFF
TRBJ2-4 | TRBV11-2 | many | NA | TGTGCCAGCAGCCCCGACCCGCAGGGAGCCAAAAACATTCAGTACTTC | CASSPDPQGAKNIQYF
TRBJ2-5 | TRBV29-1 | NA | NA | TGCAGTGTTGTAGGTTTTGGCAGCCAAGAGAATCAGTACTTC | CSVVGFGSQENQYF
TRBJ2-7 | TRBV11-1 | once | NA | TGTGCAAGTAGCCCTGGATGGCGATTCTACGAGCAGTACTTC | CASSPGWRFYEQYF
TRBJ2-3 | TRBV10-2 | NA | NA | TGCGCCATCATTGATGGGACCACTAATCCGCAGTATTTT | CAIIDGTTNPQYF
TRBJ1-5 | TRBV28 | once | TRBD1 | TGTGCCAGCAGTATGACAGGGACCACTCAACCCCGGCATTTT | CASSMTGTTQPRHF
TRBJ2-4 | TRBV11-1 | NA | NA | TGTGCCAGCAGCTTACCCGGGACTGGCGGGACTGAAAACATTCAGTACTTC | CASSLPGTGGTENIQYF
TRBJ2-7 | TRBV6-1 | NA | NA | TGTGCCCACGAAAGACCCCGGGACAACTCCTACGAGCAGTACTTC | CAHERPRDNSYEQYF
TRBJ2-5 | TRBV10-3 | NA | NA | TGTGCCGTCAGTGAGTTCCCCGCGCGGGAAATGGAGACCCAGTACTTC | CAVSEFPAREMETQYF
TRBJ2-7 | TRBV12-3/TRBV12-4 | NA | TRBD2 | TGTGCCAGCAGTTTGGATTTCGGTACTAGCGTCTACGAGCAGTACTTC | CASSLDFGTSVYEQYF
TRBJ1-5 | TRBV12-3/TRBV12-4 | NA | NA | TGTGCCAGCCAGGGTGCGTGGGCTCAGCCACAGCATTTT | CASQGAWAQPQHF
TRBJ2-4 | TRBV11-2 | NA | NA | TGTGCCATCACCATTTCGGCGGTAGCCAAAAGCATTCAGTACTTC | CAITISAVAKSIQYF
TRBJ2-1 | TRBV7-8 | NA | TRBD2 | TGTGCCAGCACCTCCACGACTAGCGGGAGGGGCAATGTGCGGTTCTTC | CASTSTTSGRGNVRFF
TRBJ2-1 | TRBV1 | NA | NA | TGTACCGGCAGCCAAGGCGCTAAAGTAGCGGGATATGAGCAGTTCTTC | CTGSQGAKVAGYEQFF
TRBJ2-1 | TRBV7-9 | NA | NA | TGTACCACCAGTGACAGTCTATCCGAAAACAATGAGCAGTTCTTC | CTTSDSLSENNEQFF
TRBJ2-6 | TRBV11-2 | NA | NA | TGTGCCAGCAGCATGAAGGGAGACAGGCGCATTTCCCTCTCTGGGGCCAAGGTCCTGACTTTC | CASSMKGDRRISLSGAKVLTF
TRBJ2-7 | TRBV6-2/TRBV6-3 | few | NA | TGTGCTAGCAGTTCGTTGCTAGTCGACTACGAGCAGTACTTC | CASSSLLVDYEQYF